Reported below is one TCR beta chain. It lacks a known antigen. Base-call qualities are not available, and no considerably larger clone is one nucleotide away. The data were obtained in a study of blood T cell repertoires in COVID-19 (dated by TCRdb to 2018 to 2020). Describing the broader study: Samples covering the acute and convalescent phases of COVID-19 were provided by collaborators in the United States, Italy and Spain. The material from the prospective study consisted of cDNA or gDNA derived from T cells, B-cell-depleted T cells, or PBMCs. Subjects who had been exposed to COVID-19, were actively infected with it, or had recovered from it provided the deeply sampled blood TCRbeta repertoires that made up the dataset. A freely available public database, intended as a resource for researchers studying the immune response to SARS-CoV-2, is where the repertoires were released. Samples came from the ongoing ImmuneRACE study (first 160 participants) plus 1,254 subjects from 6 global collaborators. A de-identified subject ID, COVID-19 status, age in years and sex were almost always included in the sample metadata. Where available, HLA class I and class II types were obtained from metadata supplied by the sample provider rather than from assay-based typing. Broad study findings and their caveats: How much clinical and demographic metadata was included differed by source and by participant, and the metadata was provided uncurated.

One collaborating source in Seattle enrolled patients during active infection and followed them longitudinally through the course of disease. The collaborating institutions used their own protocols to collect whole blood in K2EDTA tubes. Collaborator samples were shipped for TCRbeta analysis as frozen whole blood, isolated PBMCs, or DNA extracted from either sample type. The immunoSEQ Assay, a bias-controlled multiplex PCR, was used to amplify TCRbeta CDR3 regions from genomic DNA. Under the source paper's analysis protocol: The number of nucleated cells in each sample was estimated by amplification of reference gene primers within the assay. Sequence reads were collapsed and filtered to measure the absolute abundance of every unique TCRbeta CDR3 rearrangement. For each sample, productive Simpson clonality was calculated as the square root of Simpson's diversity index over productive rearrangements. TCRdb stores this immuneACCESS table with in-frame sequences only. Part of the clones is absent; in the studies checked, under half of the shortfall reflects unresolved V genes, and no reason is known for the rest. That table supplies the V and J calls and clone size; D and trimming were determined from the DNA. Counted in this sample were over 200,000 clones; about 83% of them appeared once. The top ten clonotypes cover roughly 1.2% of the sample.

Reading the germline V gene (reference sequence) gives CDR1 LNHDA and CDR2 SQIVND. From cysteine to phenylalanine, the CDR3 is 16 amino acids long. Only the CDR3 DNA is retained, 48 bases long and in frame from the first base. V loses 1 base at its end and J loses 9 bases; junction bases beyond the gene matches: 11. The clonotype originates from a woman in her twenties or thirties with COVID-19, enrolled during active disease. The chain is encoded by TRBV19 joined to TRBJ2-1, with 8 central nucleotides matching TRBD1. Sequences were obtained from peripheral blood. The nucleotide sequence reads TGTGCCAGTAGTATAGTTCACGACAGGGGTAGGGGTGAGCAGTTCTTC. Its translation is CASSIVHDRGRGEQFF.